These 28 T cell receptor beta chains share one sample of origin, sequenced in a study of blood T cell repertoires in COVID-19. The repertoire was sequenced with immunoSEQ multiplex PCR; TCRdb's copy has only in-frame clones and lacks some. The sample includes roughly 120,000 clones, 75% to 90% of them seen just once. Sequenced sample: peripheral blood. These receptors all come from a woman aged 45-60 years with acute or convalescent COVID-19.

Only one count was recorded for this clone. The gene calls are TRBV6-5 and TRBJ2-7; 7 bases agree with TRBD2. V trimming: 2 bases; J trimming: 5 bases; junction bases outside the gene matches: 12. Germline lookup yields CDR1 MNHEY and CDR2 SVGAGI. CDR3 size: 16 residues. This chain's CDR3 is CASSYGSREAGDEQYF. The CDR3 coding sequence is TGTGCCAGCAGTTACGGATCTAGAGAGGCGGGGGACGAGCAGTACTTC.

The chain recombines TRBV5-1 with TRBJ1-2; D unresolved. The V end lost 0 bases, the J end lost 3 bases, and 3 bases lay between the germline ends. CDR1 is SGHRS, CDR2 YFSETQ, per germline. CDR3 length equals 12 residues. CDR3 amino acids: CASSLADYGYTF. The CDR3, as DNA: TGCGCCAGCAGCTTGGCCGACTATGGCTACACCTTC.

The chain joins TRBV5-1 to TRBJ2-6; no reliable D call. CDR1 and CDR2 from the germline V gene are SGHRS and YFSETQ. This CDR3 comprises 15 residues. V lost 0 bases to trimming and J lost 0 bases, with 4 bases between them. CDR3 residues: CASSLGDSGANVLTF. Written as DNA, the CDR3 is TGCGCCAGCAGCTTGGGCGACTCTGGGGCCAACGTCCTGACTTTC.

V gene TRBV7-2 combines with J gene TRBJ2-1; TRBD1 aligns across 8 bases. The V gene end was trimmed by 5 bases and the J gene end by 6 bases; junction bases not matched to a gene: 9. CDR1 is SGHTA and CDR2 is FQGNSA in the germline V gene. CDR3 length: 15 residues. CDR3 residues: CASSRSITGGNEQFF. The CDR3 DNA is TGTGCCAGCAGCCGCTCCATCACAGGGGGCAATGAGCAGTTCTTC.

The V call is TRBV19, the J call TRBJ1-5; TRBD1 is a possible D gene (6 bases). The germline gives CDR1 LNHDA, CDR2 SQIVND (reference sequence). Trimming left V 7 bases short and J 5 bases short, with 18 bases between. This CDR3 is built from 15 residues. The CDR3, as DNA: TGTGCCAGTATGGTCCGGGACAACGATTATCAGCCCCAGCATTTT. Its protein product is CASMVRDNDYQPQHF.

This chain links TRBV4-1 with TRBJ1-2; D gene unclear. CDR1 and CDR2 (germline): MGHRA, YSYEKL. There are 16 residues in the CDR3. V lost 0 bases and J lost 5, with 16 bases in between. CDR3 nucleotides: TGCGCCAGCAGCCAAGAACCAGCGGTCCAACTTTATGGCTACACCTTC. Its protein is CASSQEPAVQLYGYTF.

The chain couples TRBV30 to TRBJ1-1, with D possibly TRBD1 on 5 matching bases. Per germline, CDR1 GTSNPN and CDR2 SVGIG (reference sequence). V was cut by 1 base and J by 2 bases, with 8 bases left in between. This CDR3 region has 13 residues. For the CDR3, the DNA is TGTGCCTGGAGTGGACAGTTTAACACTGAAGCTTTCTTT. It encodes CAWSGQFNTEAFF.

The chain employs TRBV5-8 and TRBJ2-2, with a tentative D call TRBD1 (6 bases). V was clipped by 4 bases and J by 6 bases, with 16 bases between them. This CDR3 has 15 residues. Looked up from germline, CDR1 is SGHTS and CDR2 is YDEGEE. The chain's CDR3 is CASSPQPGVPGELFF. CDR3 DNA: TGTGCCAGCAGCCCGCAGCCAGGGGTCCCCGGGGAGCTGTTTTTT.

This clone was recorded only once. V gene TRBV5-1 combines with J gene TRBJ1-6; D perhaps matches TRBD1 (6 bases). Germline assignment: CDR1 SGHRS and CDR2 YFSETQ. V shed 0 bases and J shed 10 bases, with 11 bases lying between them. The CDR3 spans 14 residues. In DNA form, the CDR3 reads TGCGCCAGCAGCTTGGAGGCGGGGGCCTCACCCCTCCACTTT. Its translation: CASSLEAGASPLHF.

The chain carries TRBV18 and TRBJ1-1; maybe TRBD1 (5 bases). Trimming cost V 5 bases and J 8 bases, with 15 bases left between them. CDR1 KGHSH and CDR2 LQKENI come from the germline V gene. The CDR3 has 13 residues. CDR3 amino acids: CASSTLQGTEAFF. CDR3 coding DNA: TGTGCCAGCTCAACACTCCAGGGCACGGAAGCTTTCTTT.

The genes are TRBV7-2 and TRBJ1-2; TRBD1 matches 8 bases. This CDR3 has 13 residues. With 5 bases clipped from V and 6 bases from J, the junction kept 5 bases outside the gene matches. The germline CDR1 and CDR2 sequences are SGHTA and FQGNSA. CDR3 residues: CASSRDRTDGYTF. CDR3 DNA sequence: TGTGCCAGCAGCCGGGACAGGACTGATGGCTACACCTTC.

The gene calls are TRBV13 and TRBJ1-1, with D possibly being TRBD1 (6 bases). CDR1 is PRHDT and CDR2 is FYEKMQ in the germline V gene (reference sequence). The CDR3 has 14 amino acids. Trimming stripped 1 base from V and 1 base from J, with 7 bases between. CDR3 region: CASSLEGENTEAFF. Here the CDR3 DNA reads TGTGCCAGCAGCTTAGAGGGGGAGAACACTGAAGCTTTCTTT.

The genes are TRBV5-4 and TRBJ2-2, with 7 bases identical to TRBD1. The CDR3 has 14 residues. V lost 5 bases to trimming and J lost 1 base; unmatched junction nucleotides: 2. Germline V gene data show CDR1 as SGHNT and CDR2 as YYREEE (reference sequence). The CDR3 is CASRGDRNTGELFF. The CDR3 coding sequence is TGTGCCAGCAGGGGGGACAGGAACACCGGGGAGCTGTTTTTT.

CDR3 nucleotide sequence: TGTGCCAGCAGCTTAGGGAGGGCCGGGAATGAGCAGTTCTTC. Translating gives CASSLGRAGNEQFF. The chain joins TRBV7-2 to TRBJ2-1, with D perhaps TRBD2 (6 bases). Trimming shortened V by 1 base and J by 7 bases, and 11 bases separated the two germline ends. CDR3 length equals 14 residues. CDR1 and CDR2 (germline): SGHTA, FQGNSA.

This chain joins TRBV5-6 and TRBJ1-2, with 9 bases matching TRBD1. V shed 0 bases and J 8 bases; nucleotides not matched to a gene: 8. The germline gives CDR1 SGHDT, CDR2 YYEEEE. The length of the CDR3 is 15 residues. The CDR3 region has the DNA TGTGCCAGCAGCTTGGCCTTAACAGGGGGCACGGGCTACACCTTC. It specifies CASSLALTGGTGYTF. The full variable domain, with the rest looked up from reference TRBV5-6 and TRBJ1-2, is DAGVTQSPTHLIKTRGQQVTLRCSPKSGHDTVSWYQQALGQGPQFIFQYYEEEERQRGNFPDRFSGHQFPNYSSELNVNALLLGDSALYLCASSLALTGGTGYTFGSGTRLTVV.

The chain carries TRBV7-8 and TRBJ1-5; 7 bases match TRBD1. With 5 bases clipped from V and 3 bases from J, the junction kept 10 bases outside the gene matches. CDR1 is SGHVS and CDR2 is FQNEAQ in the germline V gene. This CDR3 has 16 amino acids. The DNA of the CDR3 is TGTGCCAGCAGCCGTGACGTCGGACAGGTCAATCAGCCCCAGCATTTT. The encoded protein is CASSRDVGQVNQPQHF.

This clone has a single count. The V gene is TRBV9, the J gene TRBJ2-7; D gene uncertain. There are 15 residues in the CDR3. Trimming removed 0 bases from V and 3 bases from J, with 13 bases in between. Germline lookup yields CDR1 SGDLS and CDR2 YYNGEE. This chain's CDR3 is CASSVGLRQVYEQYF. In DNA form, the CDR3 reads TGTGCCAGCAGCGTAGGCCTCAGGCAGGTCTACGAGCAGTACTTC.

The chain recombines TRBV5-6 with TRBJ1-2, with 9 bases that match TRBD1. Per the germline V gene, CDR1 is SGHDT and CDR2 is YYEEEE. The V segment lost 5 bases and the J segment 4 bases; nucleotides outside the gene matches: 9. CDR3 length: 15 residues. CDR3: CASRSDRGLGYGYTF. The CDR3 nucleotides are TGTGCCAGCAGATCGGACAGGGGTTTGGGCTATGGCTACACCTTC.

V usage is TRBV19 and J usage is TRBJ1-2; a weak D match, TRBD1 (6 bases). Trimming took off 9 bases at V and 4 bases at J, with 18 bases between the two ends. This CDR3 region has 14 residues. Per germline, CDR1 LNHDA and CDR2 SQIVND (reference sequence). The CDR3, as DNA: TGTGCCAGCTTCACACCGGACAGAATCTATGGCTACACCTTC. Amino acid sequence: CASFTPDRIYGYTF.

The CDR3 sequence is CASSVTGQSYNSPLHF. As DNA, the CDR3 is TGTGCCAGCTCTGTTACGGGACAGTCCTATAATTCACCCCTCCACTTT. The rearrangement joins TRBV18 to TRBJ1-6, with 7 bases identical to TRBD1. The CDR3 has 16 residues. V dropped 6 bases and J dropped 1; count of bases not matched to a gene: 6. Germline values: CDR1 KGHSH, CDR2 LQKENI.

This clone was seen just once. The V and J genes are TRBV19 and TRBJ1-1; D is uncertain. The V end was cut by 3 bases, the J end by 0 bases, with 14 bases between. CDR1 is LNHDA and CDR2 is SQIVND in the germline V gene (reference sequence). CDR3 length equals 16 residues. Here the CDR3 reads CASSIDTARVNTEAFF. DNA for the CDR3: TGTGCCAGTAGTATTGACACCGCGCGGGTGAACACTGAAGCTTTCTTT.

The chain combines TRBV19 with TRBJ1-1; TRBD1 is a possible D gene (5 bases). V lost 6 bases to trimming and J lost 2 bases, with 16 bases between them. The CDR3 extends over 15 amino acids. Germline CDR1 LNHDA, CDR2 SQIVND (reference sequence). The CDR3 loop is CASRGGAGPNTEAFF. CDR3 DNA sequence: TGTGCCAGTAGGGGTGGGGCAGGGCCAAACACTGAAGCTTTCTTT. The entire variable domain, with the rest obtained from reference TRBV19 and TRBJ1-1, is as follows: DGGITQSPKYLFRKEGQNVTLSCEQNLNHDAMYWYRQDPGQGLRLIYYSQIVNDFQKGDIAEGYSVSREKKESFPLTVTSAQKNPTAFYLCASRGGAGPNTEAFFGQGTRLTVV.

The chain is built from TRBV25-1 and TRBJ2-7, with D maybe TRBD2 (6 bases). Deletions cut 4 bases from V and 7 bases from J, with 17 bases between. The CDR3 spans 14 residues. Germline-derived CDR1 and CDR2 are MGHDK and SYGVNS. CDR3 amino acids: CASSVRLGTGEQYF. CDR3 DNA: TGTGCCAGCAGTGTACGACTAGGGACGGGGGAGCAGTACTTC.

The chain has TRBV24-1 and TRBJ1-1; 9 nucleotides line up with TRBD1. This CDR3 is built from 15 residues. Losses at the gene ends were 2 bases for V and 3 bases for J; bases not matched to a gene: 3. The V gene's germline CDR1 is KGHDR and CDR2 SFDVKD. Here the CDR3 reads CATSDSRTGDTEAFF. The CDR3 region has the DNA TGTGCCACCAGTGATTCAAGGACAGGGGACACTGAAGCTTTCTTT.

The chain is built from TRBV9 and TRBJ1-6; TRBD1 agrees at 10 bases. The CDR3 length is 14 residues. The ends lost 4 bases at V and 9 bases at J; junction bases unmatched: 4. Germline assignment: CDR1 SGDLS and CDR2 YYNGEE. Here the CDR3 DNA reads TGTGCCAGCAGCCCAGGACAGGGGGGTTCACCCCTCCACTTT. It encodes CASSPGQGGSPLHF.

The J gene is TRBJ1-1, the V gene TRBV28; TRBD1 aligns across 9 bases. Per the germline V gene, CDR1 is MDHEN and CDR2 is SYDVKM. Losses at the gene ends were 1 base for V and 6 bases for J; bases not matched to a gene: 9. The CDR3 has 16 amino acids. In DNA form, the CDR3 reads TGTGCCAGCAGTTTATTGGGAGGACAGGGGATGCCTGAAGCTTTCTTT. This sequence encodes CASSLLGGQGMPEAFF. Full variable domain (remainder filled in from reference TRBV28 and TRBJ1-1): DVKVTQSSRYLVKRTGEKVFLECVQDMDHENMFWYRQDPGLGLRLIYFSYDVKMKEKGDIPEGYSVSREKKERFSLILESASTNQTSMYLCASSLLGGQGMPEAFFGQGTRLTVV.

The chain is built from TRBV27 and TRBJ1-2; 7 bases are a match to TRBD1. Unmatched junction bases numbered 4, after V lost 2 bases and J lost 7 bases. This CDR3 spans 13 amino acids. Germline lookup yields CDR1 MNHEY and CDR2 SMNVEV (reference sequence). In nucleotides, the CDR3 is TGTGCCAGCAGTTTAATAGGGGGCCGTGGCTACACCTTC. Protein product: CASSLIGGRGYTF.

The table lists this clone with a few counts. The chain combines TRBV12-5 with TRBJ1-4, with D possibly TRBD1 on 6 matching bases. Germline V gene sequence: CDR1 LGHNT, CDR2 FRNRAP. The V end was cut by 1 base, the J end by 8 bases, with 11 bases between. There are 14 residues in the CDR3. The CDR3 DNA follows: TGTGCTAGTGGTTTGGAACAGGGAAGCGAAAAACTGTTTTTT. It codes for CASGLEQGSEKLFF.